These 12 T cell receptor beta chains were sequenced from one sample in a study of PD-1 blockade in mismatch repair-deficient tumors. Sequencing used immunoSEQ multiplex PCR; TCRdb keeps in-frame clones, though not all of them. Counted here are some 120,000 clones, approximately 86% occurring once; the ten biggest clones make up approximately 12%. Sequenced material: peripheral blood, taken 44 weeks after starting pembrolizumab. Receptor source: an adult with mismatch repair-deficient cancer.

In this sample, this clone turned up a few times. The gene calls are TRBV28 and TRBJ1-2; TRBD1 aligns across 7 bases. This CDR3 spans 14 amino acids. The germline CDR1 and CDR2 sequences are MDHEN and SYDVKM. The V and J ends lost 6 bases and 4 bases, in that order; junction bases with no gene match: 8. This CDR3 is CASSPEYRGYGYTF. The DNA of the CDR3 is TGTGCCAGCAGCCCGGAGTACAGGGGCTATGGCTACACCTTC.

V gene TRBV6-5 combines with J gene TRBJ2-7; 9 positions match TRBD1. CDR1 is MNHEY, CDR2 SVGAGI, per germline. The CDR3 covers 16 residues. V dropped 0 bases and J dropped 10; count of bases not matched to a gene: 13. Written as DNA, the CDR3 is TGTGCCAGCAGTTACTCCCTTACCGGGACAGGGAAGGAACAGTACTTC. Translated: CASSYSLTGTGKEQYF.

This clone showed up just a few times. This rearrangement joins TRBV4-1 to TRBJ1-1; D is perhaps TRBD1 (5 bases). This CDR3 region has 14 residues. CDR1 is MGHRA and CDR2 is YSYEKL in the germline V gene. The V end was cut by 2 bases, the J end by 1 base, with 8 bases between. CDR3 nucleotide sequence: TGCGCCAGCAGCCAACCGACAGAGAACACTGAAGCTTTCTTT. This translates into CASSQPTENTEAFF.

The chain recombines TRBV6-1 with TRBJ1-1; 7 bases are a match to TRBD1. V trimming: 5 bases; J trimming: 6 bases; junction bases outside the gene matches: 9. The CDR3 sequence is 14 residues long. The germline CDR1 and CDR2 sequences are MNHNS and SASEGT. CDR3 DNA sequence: TGTGCCAGCAGTCCCAGGGGGGCCGGGGCTGAAGCTTTCTTT. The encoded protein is CASSPRGAGAEAFF.

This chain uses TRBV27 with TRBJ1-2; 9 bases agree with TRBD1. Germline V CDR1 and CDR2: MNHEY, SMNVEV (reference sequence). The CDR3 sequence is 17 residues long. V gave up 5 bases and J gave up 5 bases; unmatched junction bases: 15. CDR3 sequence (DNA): TGTGCCAGCAGTAAGCGACAGGGGGTCCGCTCCGGGTATGGCTACACCTTC. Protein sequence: CASSKRQGVRSGYGYTF.

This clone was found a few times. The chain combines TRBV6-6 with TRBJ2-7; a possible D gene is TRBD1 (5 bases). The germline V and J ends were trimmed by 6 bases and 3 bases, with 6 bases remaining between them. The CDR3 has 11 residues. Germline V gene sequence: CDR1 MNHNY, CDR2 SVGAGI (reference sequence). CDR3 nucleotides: TGTGCCAGCAGCAGGGACTACGAGCAGTACTTC. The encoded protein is CASSRDYEQYF.

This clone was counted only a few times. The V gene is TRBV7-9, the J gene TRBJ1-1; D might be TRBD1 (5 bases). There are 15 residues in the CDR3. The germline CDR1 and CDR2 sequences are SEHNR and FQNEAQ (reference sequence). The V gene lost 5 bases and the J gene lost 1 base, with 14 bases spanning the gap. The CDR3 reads CASSHLGQPNTEAFF. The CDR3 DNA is TGTGCCAGCAGCCACCTCGGACAACCGAACACTGAAGCTTTCTTT.

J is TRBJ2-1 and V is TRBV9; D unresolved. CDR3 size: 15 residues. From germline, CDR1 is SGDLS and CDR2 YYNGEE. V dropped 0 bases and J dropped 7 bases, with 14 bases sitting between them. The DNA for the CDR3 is TGTGCCAGCAGCGTAGCTGCGGCCAGTTGGAATGAGCAGTTCTTC. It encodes CASSVAAASWNEQFF.

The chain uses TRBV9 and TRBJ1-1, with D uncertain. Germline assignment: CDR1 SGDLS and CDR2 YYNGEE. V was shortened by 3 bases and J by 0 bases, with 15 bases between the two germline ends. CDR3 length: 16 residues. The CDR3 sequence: CASSDPPGLLNTEAFF. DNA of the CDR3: TGTGCCAGCAGCGACCCCCCGGGTCTCCTGAACACTGAAGCTTTCTTT.

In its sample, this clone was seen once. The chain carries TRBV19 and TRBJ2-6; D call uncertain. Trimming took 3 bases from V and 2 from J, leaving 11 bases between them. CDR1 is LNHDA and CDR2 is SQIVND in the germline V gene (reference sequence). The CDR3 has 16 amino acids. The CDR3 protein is CASSIGVIAGANVLTF. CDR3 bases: TGTGCCAGTAGTATTGGGGTAATAGCTGGGGCCAACGTCCTGACTTTC.

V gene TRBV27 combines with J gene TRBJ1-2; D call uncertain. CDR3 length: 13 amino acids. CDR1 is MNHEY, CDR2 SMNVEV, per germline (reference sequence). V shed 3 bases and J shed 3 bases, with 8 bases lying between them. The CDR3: CASSFNRYYGYTF. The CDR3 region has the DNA TGTGCCAGCAGTTTTAACAGATACTATGGCTACACCTTC.

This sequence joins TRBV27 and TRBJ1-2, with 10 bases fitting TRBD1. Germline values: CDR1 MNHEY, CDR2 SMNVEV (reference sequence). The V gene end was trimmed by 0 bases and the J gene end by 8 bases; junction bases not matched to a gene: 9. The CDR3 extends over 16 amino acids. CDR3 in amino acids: CASSLSRDRGARGYTF. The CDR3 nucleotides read TGTGCCAGCAGTTTATCCCGGGACAGGGGTGCGCGGGGCTACACCTTC.